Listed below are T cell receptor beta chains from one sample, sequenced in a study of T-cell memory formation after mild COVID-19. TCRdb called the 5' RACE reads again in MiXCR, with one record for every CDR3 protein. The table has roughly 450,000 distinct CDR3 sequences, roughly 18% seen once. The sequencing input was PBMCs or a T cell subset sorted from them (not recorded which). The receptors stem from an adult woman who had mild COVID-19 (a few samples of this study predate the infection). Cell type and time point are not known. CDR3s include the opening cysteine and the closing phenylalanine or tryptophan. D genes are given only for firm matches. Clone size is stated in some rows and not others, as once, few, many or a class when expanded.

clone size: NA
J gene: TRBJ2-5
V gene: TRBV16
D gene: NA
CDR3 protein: CASSQFVEETQYF
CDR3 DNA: TGTGCCAGCAGCCAATTTGTGGAAGAGACCCAGTACTTC

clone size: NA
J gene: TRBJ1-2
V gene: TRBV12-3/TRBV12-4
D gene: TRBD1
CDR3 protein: CASSFRQGDGYTF
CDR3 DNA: TGTGCCAGCAGTTTTAGACAGGGCGATGGCTACACCTTC

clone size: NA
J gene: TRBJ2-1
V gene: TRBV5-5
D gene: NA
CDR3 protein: CASSSASDEQFF
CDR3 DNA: TGTGCCAGCAGCTCGGCTAGCGATGAGCAGTTCTTC

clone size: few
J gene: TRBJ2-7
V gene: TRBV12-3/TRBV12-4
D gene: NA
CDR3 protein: CASSFIGLGEQYF
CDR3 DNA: TGTGCCAGCAGTTTCATCGGGTTGGGCGAGCAGTACTTC

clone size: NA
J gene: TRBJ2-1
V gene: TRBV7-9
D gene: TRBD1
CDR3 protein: CASSSTGGAYNEQFF
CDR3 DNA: TGTGCCAGCAGCTCGACAGGGGGCGCCTACAATGAGCAGTTCTTC

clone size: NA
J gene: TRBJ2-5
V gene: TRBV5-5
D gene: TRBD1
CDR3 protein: CASSTTGTGLKTQYF
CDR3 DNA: TGTGCCAGCAGCACCACCGGGACAGGGCTGAAGACCCAGTACTTC

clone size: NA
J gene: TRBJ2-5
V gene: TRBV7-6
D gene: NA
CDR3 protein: CASSLIAVGLYQETQYF
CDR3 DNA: TGTGCCAGCAGCTTAATAGCTGTGGGGCTGTACCAAGAGACCCAGTACTTC

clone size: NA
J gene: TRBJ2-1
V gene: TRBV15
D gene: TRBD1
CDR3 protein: CATSIDRGTYNEQFF
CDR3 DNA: TGTGCCACCAGCATTGACAGGGGTACATACAATGAGCAGTTCTTC

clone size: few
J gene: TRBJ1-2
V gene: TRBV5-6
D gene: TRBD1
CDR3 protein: CASSQNTGAYGYTF
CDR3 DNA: TGTGCCAGCAGCCAGAACACAGGGGCCTATGGCTACACCTTC

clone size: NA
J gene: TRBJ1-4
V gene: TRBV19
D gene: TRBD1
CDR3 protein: CASSERTGTNEKLFF
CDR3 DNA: TGTGCCAGTAGTGAGCGGACAGGGACGAATGAAAAACTGTTTTTT

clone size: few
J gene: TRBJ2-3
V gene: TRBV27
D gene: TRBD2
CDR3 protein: CASSSLAVLDTQYF
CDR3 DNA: TGTGCCAGCAGTTCGCTAGCGGTTCTGGATACGCAGTATTTT

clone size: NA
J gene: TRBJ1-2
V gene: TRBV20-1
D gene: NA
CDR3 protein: CSAIPRAYGYTF
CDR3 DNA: TGCAGTGCTATACCCAGGGCCTATGGCTACACCTTC

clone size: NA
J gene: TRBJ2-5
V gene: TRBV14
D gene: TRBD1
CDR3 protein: CASSQDRARGYQETQYF
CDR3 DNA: TGTGCCAGCAGCCAAGATCGCGCCAGGGGGTACCAAGAGACCCAGTACTTC

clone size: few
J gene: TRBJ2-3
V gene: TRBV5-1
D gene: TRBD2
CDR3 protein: CASSLAQGGSDTQYF
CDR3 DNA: TGCGCCAGCAGCTTGGCGCAGGGAGGGTCAGATACGCAGTATTTT

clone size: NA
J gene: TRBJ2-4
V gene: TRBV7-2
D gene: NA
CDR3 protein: CASSARTPDIQYF
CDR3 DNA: TGTGCCAGCAGCGCGCGGACACCAGACATTCAGTACTTC

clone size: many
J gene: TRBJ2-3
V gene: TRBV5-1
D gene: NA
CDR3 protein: CASSLRELKIDTQYF
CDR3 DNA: TGCGCCAGCAGCTTGAGGGAGCTTAAGATAGATACGCAGTATTTT

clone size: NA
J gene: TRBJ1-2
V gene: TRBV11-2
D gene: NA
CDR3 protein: CASSLDRGHGYTF
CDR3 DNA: TGTGCCAGCAGCTTAGACAGGGGACATGGCTACACCTTC

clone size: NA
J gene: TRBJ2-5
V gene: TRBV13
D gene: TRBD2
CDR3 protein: CASSHPRGLAGETQYF
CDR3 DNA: TGTGCCAGCAGCCACCCTCGCGGACTAGCGGGAGAGACCCAGTACTTC

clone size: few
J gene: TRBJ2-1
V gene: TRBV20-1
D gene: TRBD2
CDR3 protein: CSARNPGTSGGAVYNEQFF
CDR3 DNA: TGCAGTGCTAGGAACCCAGGGACTAGCGGGGGGGCCGTCTACAATGAGCAGTTCTTC

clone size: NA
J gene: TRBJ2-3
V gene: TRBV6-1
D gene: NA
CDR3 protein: CASSERGPDTQYF
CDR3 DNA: TGTGCCAGCAGTGAGAGGGGACCAGATACGCAGTATTTT

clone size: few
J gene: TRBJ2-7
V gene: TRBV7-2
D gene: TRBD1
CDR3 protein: CASSLRPGQRNEQYF
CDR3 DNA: TGTGCCAGCAGCTTACGACCGGGACAGCGGAACGAGCAGTACTTC

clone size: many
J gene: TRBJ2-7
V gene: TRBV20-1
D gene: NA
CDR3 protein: CSAIPIGQSPYEQYF
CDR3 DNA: TGCAGTGCAATTCCCATCGGGCAGTCCCCCTACGAGCAGTACTTC